What follows are 10 T cell receptor beta chains derived from one specimen sequenced in a study of blood T cell repertoires in COVID-19. The method was immunoSEQ multiplex PCR; TCRdb's version includes in-frame clones alone and lacks a portion of them. The sample records about 180,000 clones, approximately 85% being singletons. Sequencing used peripheral blood. The receptors originated from a woman over 75 with acute or convalescent COVID-19.

V is TRBV9 and J is TRBJ2-1, with a weak D call TRBD2 (6 bases). Between the trimmed V and J ends, which lost 0 bases and 4 bases, there was a span of 11 bases. In germline, CDR1 is SGDLS, CDR2 YYNGEE. CDR3 length: 15 amino acids. The CDR3 nucleotides are TGTGCCAGCAGCGTAGCCGCGGGAACATACAATGAGCAGTTCTTC. Translating gives CASSVAAGTYNEQFF.

The rearrangement joins TRBV7-9 to TRBJ2-7; D unresolved. The CDR3 consists of 15 residues. CDR1 and CDR2 (germline): SEHNR, FQNEAQ (reference sequence). Trimming left V 2 bases short and J 5 bases short, with 16 bases between. The CDR3 DNA follows: TGTGCCAGCAGCTTAATGCAGGCCCCTAACCACGAGCAGTACTTC. The encoded protein is CASSLMQAPNHEQYF.

The chain has TRBV7-2 and TRBJ1-5; D ambiguous. CDR3 length: 13 residues. Per the germline V gene, CDR1 is SGHTA and CDR2 is FQGNSA. V lost 5 bases to trimming and J lost 1 base, with 6 bases between them. The CDR3 DNA is TGTGCCAGCAGCGTGAGAAGCAATCAGCCCCAGCATTTT. Its protein is CASSVRSNQPQHF.

The V call is TRBV6-5, the J call TRBJ2-1; possibly TRBD2 for D (7 bases). This CDR3 is 13 amino acids long. The V gene's germline CDR1 is MNHEY and CDR2 SVGAGI. V lost 7 bases and J 10 bases, leaving 17 bases between the germline ends. CDR3 residues: CASTGGRAWEQFF. DNA of the CDR3: TGTGCCAGCACGGGGGGCCGAGCGTGGGAGCAGTTCTTC.

Many counts were recorded for this clone. The chain employs TRBV7-2 and TRBJ2-3; TRBD2 matches 7 bases. Germline CDR1 SGHTA, CDR2 FQGNSA. This CDR3 is built from 16 residues. Trimming cost V 3 bases and J 1 base; bases outside gene matches: 7. CDR3 sequence: CASSFGGGWGTDTQYF. The CDR3 nucleotides are TGTGCCAGCAGCTTTGGGGGGGGATGGGGCACAGATACGCAGTATTTT.

J is TRBJ1-1 and V is TRBV19; maybe TRBD1 (5 bases). V was pared by 5 bases and J by 1 base, with 20 bases between. CDR3 length: 17 residues. CDR1 and CDR2 (germline): LNHDA, SQIVND (reference sequence). CDR3 sequence reads: CASSPQGWGVSNTEAFF. The CDR3 DNA reads as TGTGCCAGTAGTCCTCAAGGGTGGGGGGTATCGAACACTGAAGCTTTCTTT.

The chain combines TRBV30 with TRBJ1-6; no firm D call. The CDR3 is 14 residues long. V gave up 2 bases and J gave up 8 bases, with 13 bases separating them. Germline CDR1 GTSNPN, CDR2 SVGIG (reference sequence). As DNA, the CDR3 is TGTGCCTGGAGTCGCGGGGTAGGTGATTCACCCCTCCACTTT. Residues: CAWSRGVGDSPLHF.

The chain recombines TRBV7-2 with TRBJ1-2; the match to TRBD1 covers 9 bases. Germline CDR1 is SGHTA and CDR2 is FQGNSA. The CDR3 totals 16 residues. Unmatched junction bases numbered 13, after V lost 6 bases and J lost 5 bases. DNA for the CDR3: TGTGCCAGCAGGATGACAGGGGGACGGGCCCTATATGGCTACACCTTC. This codes for CASRMTGGRALYGYTF. Using reference TRBV7-2 and TRBJ1-2 for the parts outside the CDR3, the full variable domain is GAGVSQSPSNKVTEKGKDVELRCDPISGHTALYWYRQSLGQGLEFLIYFQGNSAPDKSGLPSDRFSAERTGGSVSTLTIQRTQQEDSAVYLCASRMTGGRALYGYTFGSGTRLTVV.

CDR3 in amino acids: CASSQVGYTDTQYF. Here the CDR3 DNA reads TGTGCCAGCAGCCAAGTCGGGTACACAGATACGCAGTATTTT. The chain employs TRBV3-1 (or the pseudogene TRBV3-2) and TRBJ2-3; D remains ambiguous. The germline CDR1 and CDR2 sequences are LGHDT and YNNKEL (reference sequence). V gave up 1 base and J gave up 2 bases, with 7 bases separating them. The CDR3 spans 14 residues.

The rearrangement uses TRBV19 and TRBJ1-3, with 7 nucleotides matching TRBD1. V was pared by 5 bases and J by 1 base, with 5 bases of the junction left unmatched. This CDR3 is 15 amino acids long. Germline V gives CDR1 LNHDA, CDR2 SQIVND (reference sequence). The CDR3, as DNA: TGTGCCAGTAGTCAGAACAGGGGATCTGGAAACACCATATATTTT. The encoded protein is CASSQNRGSGNTIYF.